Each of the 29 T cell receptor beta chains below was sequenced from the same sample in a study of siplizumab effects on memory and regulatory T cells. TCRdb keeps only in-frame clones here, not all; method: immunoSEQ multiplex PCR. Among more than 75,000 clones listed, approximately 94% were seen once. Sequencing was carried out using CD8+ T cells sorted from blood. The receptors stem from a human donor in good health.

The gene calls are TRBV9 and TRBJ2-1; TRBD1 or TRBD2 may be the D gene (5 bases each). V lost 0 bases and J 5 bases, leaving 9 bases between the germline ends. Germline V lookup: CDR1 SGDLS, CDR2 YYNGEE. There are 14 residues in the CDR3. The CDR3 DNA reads TGTGCCAGCAGCGTAGGGGACGGAGACAATGAGCAGTTCTTC. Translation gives CASSVGDGDNEQFF.

CDR3 loop: CASSLAADTQYF. CDR3 bases: TGTGCCAGCAGCTTAGCTGCGGATACGCAGTATTTT. The chain couples TRBV7-9 to TRBJ2-3; no clear D. The ends were cut back, 0 bases at V and 6 bases at J, with 4 bases in the middle. CDR3 length equals 12 residues. Germline lookup yields CDR1 SEHNR and CDR2 FQNEAQ (reference sequence). Full variable domain (remainder filled in from reference TRBV7-9 and TRBJ2-3): DTGVSQNPRHKITKRGQNVTFRCDPISEHNRLYWYRQTLGQGPEFLTYFQNEAQLEKSRLLSDRFSAERPKGSFSTLEIQRTEQGDSAMYLCASSLAADTQYFGPGTRLTVL.

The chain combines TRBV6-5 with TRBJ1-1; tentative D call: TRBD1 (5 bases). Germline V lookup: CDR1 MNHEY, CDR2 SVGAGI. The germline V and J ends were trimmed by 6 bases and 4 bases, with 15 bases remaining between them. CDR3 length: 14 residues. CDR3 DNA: TGTGCCAGCAGGCCCAGGCAGGGTTCCACTGAAGCTTTCTTT. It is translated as CASRPRQGSTEAFF.

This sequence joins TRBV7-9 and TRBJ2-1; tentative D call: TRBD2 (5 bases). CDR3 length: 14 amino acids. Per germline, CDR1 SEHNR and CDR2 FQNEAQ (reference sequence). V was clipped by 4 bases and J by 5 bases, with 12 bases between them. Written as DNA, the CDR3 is TGTGCCAGCAGCTCTAGAGGGCTGGACAATGAGCAGTTCTTC. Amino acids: CASSSRGLDNEQFF.

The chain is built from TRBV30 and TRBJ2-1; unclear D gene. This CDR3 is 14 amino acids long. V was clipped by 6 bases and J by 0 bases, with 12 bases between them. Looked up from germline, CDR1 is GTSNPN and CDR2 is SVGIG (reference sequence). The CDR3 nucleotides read TGTGCCTGCGTATCCTATGGCTCCTACAATGAGCAGTTCTTC. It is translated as CACVSYGSYNEQFF.

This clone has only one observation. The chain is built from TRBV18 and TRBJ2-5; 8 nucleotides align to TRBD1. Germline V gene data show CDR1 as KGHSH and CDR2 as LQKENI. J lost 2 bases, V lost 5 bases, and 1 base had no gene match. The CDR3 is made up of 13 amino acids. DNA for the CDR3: TGTGCCAGCTCATACAGGGGGCAAGAGACCCAGTACTTC. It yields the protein CASSYRGQETQYF. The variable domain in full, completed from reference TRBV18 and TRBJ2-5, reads NAGVMQNPRHLVRRRGQEARLRCSPMKGHSHVYWYRQLPEEGLKFMVYLQKENIIDESGMPKERFSAEFPKEGPSILRIQQVVRGDSAAYFCASSYRGQETQYFGPGTRLLVL.

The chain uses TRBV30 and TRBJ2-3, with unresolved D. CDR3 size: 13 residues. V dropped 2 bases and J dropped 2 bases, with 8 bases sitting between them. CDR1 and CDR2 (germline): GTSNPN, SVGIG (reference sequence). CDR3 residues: CAWSYLPTDTQYF. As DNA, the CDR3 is TGTGCCTGGAGTTATCTGCCCACAGATACGCAGTATTTT.

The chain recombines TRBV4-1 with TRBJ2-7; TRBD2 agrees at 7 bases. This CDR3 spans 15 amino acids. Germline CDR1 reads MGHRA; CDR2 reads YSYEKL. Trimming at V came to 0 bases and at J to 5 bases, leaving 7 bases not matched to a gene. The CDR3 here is CASSQEGRESDEQYF. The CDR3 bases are TGCGCCAGCAGCCAAGAAGGGCGGGAGAGTGACGAGCAGTACTTC.

The CDR3 region is CASSMGGSLYTEAFF. CDR3 DNA: TGTGCCAGTAGTATGGGGGGTTCGCTTTACACTGAAGCTTTCTTT. V usage is TRBV19 and J usage is TRBJ1-1; tentative D call: TRBD1 (5 bases). CDR1 is LNHDA and CDR2 is SQIVND in the germline V gene (reference sequence). This CDR3 has 15 amino acids. V lost 3 bases to trimming and J lost 3 bases, with 14 bases between them.

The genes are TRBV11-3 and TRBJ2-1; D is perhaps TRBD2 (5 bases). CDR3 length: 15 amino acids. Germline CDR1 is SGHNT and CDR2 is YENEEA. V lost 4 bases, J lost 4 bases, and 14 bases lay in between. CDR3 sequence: CASSSRAEIYNEQFF. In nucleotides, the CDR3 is TGTGCCAGCAGCTCCAGAGCGGAGATATACAATGAGCAGTTCTTC.

CDR3 loop: CASSHQGGLEQYF. For the CDR3, the DNA is TGTGCCAGCAGCCACCAGGGGGGCCTCGAGCAGTACTTC. V and J are TRBV5-5 and TRBJ2-7; a weak D match, TRBD1 (7 bases). The length of the CDR3 is 13 residues. With 4 bases removed from V and 6 bases from J, the gap between germline ends came to 14 bases. The germline V gene encodes CDR1 SGHKS and CDR2 YYEKEE (reference sequence).

Here the CDR3 DNA reads TGCAGCGCCTTTCCGGGCCTAAGGACTGAAGCTTTCTTT. Translating it yields CSAFPGLRTEAFF. The genes are TRBV29-1 and TRBJ1-1; D ambiguous. The CDR3 is 13 residues long. Trimming stripped 7 bases from V and 5 bases from J, with 17 bases between. In germline, CDR1 is SQVTM, CDR2 ANQGSEA.

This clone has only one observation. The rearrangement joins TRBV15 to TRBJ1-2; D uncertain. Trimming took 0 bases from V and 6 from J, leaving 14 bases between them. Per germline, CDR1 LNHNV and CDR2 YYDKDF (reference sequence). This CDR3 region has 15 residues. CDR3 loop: CATSRDRPTGDGYTF. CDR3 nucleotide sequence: TGTGCCACCAGCAGAGATCGTCCCACGGGAGATGGCTACACCTTC.

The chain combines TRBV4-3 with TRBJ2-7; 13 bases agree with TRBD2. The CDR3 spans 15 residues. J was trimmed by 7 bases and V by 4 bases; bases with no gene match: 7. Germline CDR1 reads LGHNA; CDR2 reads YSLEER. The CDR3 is CASSPRLAGGYEQYF. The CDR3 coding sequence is TGCGCCAGCAGCCCCCGACTAGCGGGAGGATATGAGCAGTACTTC.

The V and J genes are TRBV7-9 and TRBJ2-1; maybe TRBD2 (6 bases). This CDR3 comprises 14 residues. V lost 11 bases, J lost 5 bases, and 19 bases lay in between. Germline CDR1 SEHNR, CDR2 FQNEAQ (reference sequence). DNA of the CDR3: TGTGCCGGAGCGTTTTCGCGGGGACACAATGAGCAGTTCTTC. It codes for CAGAFSRGHNEQFF.

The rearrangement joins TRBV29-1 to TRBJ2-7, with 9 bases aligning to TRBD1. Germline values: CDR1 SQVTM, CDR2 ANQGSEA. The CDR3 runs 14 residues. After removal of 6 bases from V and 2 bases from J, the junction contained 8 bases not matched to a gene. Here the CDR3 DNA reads TGCAGCGTATCGACAGGGGGAGGTCCCTACGAGCAGTACTTC. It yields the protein CSVSTGGGPYEQYF.

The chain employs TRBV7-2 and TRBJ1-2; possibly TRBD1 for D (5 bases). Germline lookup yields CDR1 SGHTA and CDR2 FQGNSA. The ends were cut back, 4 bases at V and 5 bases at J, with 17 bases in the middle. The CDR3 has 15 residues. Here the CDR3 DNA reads TGTGCCAGCAGCTCAACCGGGGCTGCGGAGTATGGCTACACCTTC. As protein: CASSSTGAAEYGYTF.

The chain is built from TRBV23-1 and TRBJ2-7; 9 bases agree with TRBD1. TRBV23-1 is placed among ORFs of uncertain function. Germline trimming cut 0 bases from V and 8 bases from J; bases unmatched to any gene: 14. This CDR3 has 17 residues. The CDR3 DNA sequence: TGCGCCAGCAGTCAATCTTCACCGGGGACAGGGTATCGCAAGCAGTACTTC. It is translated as CASSQSSPGTGYRKQYF.

The CDR3 DNA reads as TGTGCCTGGACCGCCACGACAGGGGGCCCCGGGGAAGCTTTCTTT. This sequence encodes CAWTATTGGPGEAFF. J is TRBJ1-1 and V is TRBV30, with 10 bases identical to TRBD1. From germline, CDR1 is GTSNPN and CDR2 SVGIG (reference sequence). The J segment lost 8 bases and the V segment lost 4 bases, leaving 13 bases of the junction unmatched. This CDR3 has 15 residues.

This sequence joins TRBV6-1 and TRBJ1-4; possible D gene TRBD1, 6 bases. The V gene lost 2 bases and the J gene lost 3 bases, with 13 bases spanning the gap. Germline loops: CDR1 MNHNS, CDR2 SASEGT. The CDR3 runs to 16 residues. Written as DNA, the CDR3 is TGTGCCAGCAGTGAAACAACAGGGCCTCCTAATGAAAAACTGTTTTTT. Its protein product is CASSETTGPPNEKLFF.

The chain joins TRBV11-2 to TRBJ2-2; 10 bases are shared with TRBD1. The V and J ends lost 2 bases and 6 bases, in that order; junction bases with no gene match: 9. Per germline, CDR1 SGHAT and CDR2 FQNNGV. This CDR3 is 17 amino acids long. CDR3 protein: CASSLPPGQGGSGELFF. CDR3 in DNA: TGTGCCAGCAGCTTACCCCCTGGACAGGGGGGTTCCGGGGAGCTGTTTTTT.

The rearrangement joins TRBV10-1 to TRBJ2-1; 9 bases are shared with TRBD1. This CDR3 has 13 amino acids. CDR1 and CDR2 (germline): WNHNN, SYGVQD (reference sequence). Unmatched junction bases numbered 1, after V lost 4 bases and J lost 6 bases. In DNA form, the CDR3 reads TGCGCCAGCAGTGGGGACAGGGTCAATGAGCAGTTCTTC. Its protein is CASSGDRVNEQFF.

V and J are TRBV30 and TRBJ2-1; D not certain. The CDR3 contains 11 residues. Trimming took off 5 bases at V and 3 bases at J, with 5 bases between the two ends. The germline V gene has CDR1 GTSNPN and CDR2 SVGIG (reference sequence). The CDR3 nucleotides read TGTGCCTGGGGGGACTACAATGAGCAGTTCTTC. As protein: CAWGDYNEQFF.

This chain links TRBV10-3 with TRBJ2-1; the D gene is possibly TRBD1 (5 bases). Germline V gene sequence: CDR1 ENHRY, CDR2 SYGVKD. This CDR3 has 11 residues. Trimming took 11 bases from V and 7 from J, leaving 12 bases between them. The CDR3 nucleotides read TGTGCCGCCCTCGCAGGGAATGAGCAGTTCTTC. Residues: CAALAGNEQFF.

The CDR3 loop reads CASSYSQGPDTQYF. The DNA for the CDR3 is TGTGCCAGCAGTTACTCGCAGGGACCAGATACGCAGTATTTT. The chain couples TRBV6-5 to TRBJ2-3, with D perhaps assigned TRBD1 or TRBD2 (5 bases each). This CDR3 is built from 14 residues. Germline assignment: CDR1 MNHEY and CDR2 SVGAGI. The V end lost 0 bases, the J end lost 4 bases, and 8 bases lay between the germline ends.

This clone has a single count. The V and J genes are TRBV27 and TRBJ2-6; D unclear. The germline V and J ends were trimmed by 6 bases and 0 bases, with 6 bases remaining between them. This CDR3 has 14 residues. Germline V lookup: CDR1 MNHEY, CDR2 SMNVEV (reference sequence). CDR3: CASRKTSGANVLTF. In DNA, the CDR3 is TGTGCCAGCAGGAAGACCTCTGGGGCCAACGTCCTGACTTTC. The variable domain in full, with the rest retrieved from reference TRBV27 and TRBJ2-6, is EAQVTQNPRYLITVTGKKLTVTCSQNMNHEYMSWYRQDPGLGLRQIYYSMNVEVTDKGDVPEGYKVSRKEKRNFPLILESPSPNQTSLYFCASRKTSGANVLTFGAGSRLTVL.

The CDR3 sequence: CASSHFPPREGGTGELFF. DNA of the CDR3: TGCGCCAGCAGCCACTTCCCCCCCCGGGAGGGGGGCACCGGGGAGCTGTTTTTT. The chain uses TRBV4-1 and TRBJ2-2, with 8 positions matching TRBD2. Trimming cost V 3 bases and J 4 bases; bases outside gene matches: 13. The CDR3 covers 18 residues. CDR1 is MGHRA, CDR2 YSYEKL, per germline.

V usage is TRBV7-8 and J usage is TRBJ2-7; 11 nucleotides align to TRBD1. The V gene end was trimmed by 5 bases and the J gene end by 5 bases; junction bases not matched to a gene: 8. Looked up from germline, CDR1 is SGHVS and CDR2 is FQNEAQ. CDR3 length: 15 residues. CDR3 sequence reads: CASSPWTGGVDEQYF. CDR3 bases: TGTGCCAGCAGCCCTTGGACAGGGGGCGTCGACGAGCAGTACTTC.

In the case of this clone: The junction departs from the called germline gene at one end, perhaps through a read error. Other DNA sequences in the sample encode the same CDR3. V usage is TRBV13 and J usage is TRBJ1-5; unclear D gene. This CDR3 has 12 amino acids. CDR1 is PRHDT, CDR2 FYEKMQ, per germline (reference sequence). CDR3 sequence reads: CASSLFNQPQHF. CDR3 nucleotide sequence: TGTGCCAGCAGCTTGTTTAACCAGCCCCAGCATTTC.